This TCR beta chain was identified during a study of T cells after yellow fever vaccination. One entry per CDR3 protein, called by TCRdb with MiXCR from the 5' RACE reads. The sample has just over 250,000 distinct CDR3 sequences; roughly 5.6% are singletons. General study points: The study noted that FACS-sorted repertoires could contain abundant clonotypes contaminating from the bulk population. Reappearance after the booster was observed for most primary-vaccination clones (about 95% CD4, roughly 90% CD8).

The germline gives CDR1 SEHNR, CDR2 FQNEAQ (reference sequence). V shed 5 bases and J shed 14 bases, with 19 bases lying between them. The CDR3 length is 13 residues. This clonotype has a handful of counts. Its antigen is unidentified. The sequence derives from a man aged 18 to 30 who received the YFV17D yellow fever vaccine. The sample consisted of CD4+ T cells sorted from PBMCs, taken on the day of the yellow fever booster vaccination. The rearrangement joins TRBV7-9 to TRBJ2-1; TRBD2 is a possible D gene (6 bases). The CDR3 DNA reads TGTGCCAGCAGCGGCGCCATGACTAGTGGCGAGTTCTTC. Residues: CASSGAMTSGEFF.